These T cell receptor beta chains were read from a single sample in a study of T cells in Graves' hyperthyroidism and ophthalmopathy. TCRdb processed the multiplex PCR reads anew with MiXCR; each CDR3 protein has one entry. The table has over 400,000 distinct CDR3 sequences, under 15% seen once. The sample comprised blood. Source of these receptors: a man between 18 and 35 years old with Graves' ophthalmopathy. Both conserved end residues are part of each CDR3. The D gene is left open where the match is weak. Clone size, where shown, is once, few, many, or a class for clones that have expanded.

.	TRBJ1-1	many	TRBV7-8	CASSSTVKPNTEAFF	TGTGCCAGCAGCTCCACGGTGAAACCGAACACTGAAGCTTTCTTT
TRBD2	TRBJ2-3	many	TRBV7-2	CASSFRSGDNTDTQYF	TGTGCCAGCAGCTTCCGTAGCGGGGACAACACAGATACGCAGTATTTT
TRBD1	TRBJ2-7	many	TRBV12-3/TRBV12-4	CASSVGQALGEQYF	TGTGCCAGCAGCGTGGGACAGGCCCTAGGCGAGCAGTACTTC
.	TRBJ1-1	few	TRBV4-2	CASSPNSLGEEVFIRTEAFF	TGTGCCAGCAGCCCCAATTCGTTAGGGGAGGAGGTCTTTATCCGCACTGAAGCTTTCTTT
.	TRBJ2-3	many	TRBV7-3	CASSLQRGDTQYF	TGTGCCAGCAGCTTACAAAGAGGAGATACGCAGTATTTT
.	TRBJ2-7	many	TRBV2	CASEAGYEQYF	TGTGCCAGCGAAGCGGGCTACGAGCAGTACTTC
.	TRBJ1-1	many	TRBV28	CASSLFRTTEAFF	TGTGCCAGCAGTTTATTCCGGACCACTGAAGCTTTCTTT
.	TRBJ1-1	many	TRBV20-1	CSAGLVTEAFF	TGCAGTGCAGGACTCGTCACTGAAGCTTTCTTT
TRBD1	TRBJ1-5	few	TRBV10-3	CAISADRGQQPQHF	TGTGCCATCAGTGCTGACAGGGGACAGCAGCCCCAGCATTTT
.	TRBJ1-2	many	TRBV11-2	CASSPTFGLEYGYTF	TGTGCCAGCAGCCCGACGTTTGGTCTCGAGTATGGCTACACCTTC
.	TRBJ2-3	many	TRBV20-1	CSARDQGGTDTQYF	TGCAGTGCTAGAGATCAGGGGGGGACAGATACGCAGTATTTT
.	TRBJ2-1	.	TRBV3-1	CANSPSGAQEFF	TGTGCCAACAGCCCCTCCGGGGCACAGGAGTTCTTC
.	TRBJ1-5	many	TRBV11-2	CASTTPQSSSQPQHF	TGTGCCAGCACTACCCCCCAATCTAGTAGTCAGCCCCAGCATTTT
TRBD1	TRBJ2-7	many	TRBV20-1	CSATPGQDPYEQYF	TGCAGTGCTACTCCGGGACAGGACCCCTACGAGCAGTACTTC
TRBD1	TRBJ2-3	many	TRBV6-1	CASSLRTGKGTDTQYF	TGTGCCAGCAGTTTAAGGACAGGGAAGGGCACAGATACGCAGTATTTT
.	TRBJ2-1	few	TRBV12-3/TRBV12-4	CASSLVSRNEQFF	TGTGCCAGCAGTTTAGTATCAAGGAATGAGCAGTTCTTC
.	TRBJ2-5	few	TRBV10-2	CASIGFQETQYF	TGCGCCAGCATCGGGTTCCAAGAGACCCAGTACTTC
.	TRBJ2-7	many	TRBV12-3/TRBV12-4	CASSSSTGTEQYF	TGTGCCAGCAGTTCGTCTACAGGGACCGAGCAGTACTTC
TRBD1	TRBJ2-7	few	TRBV20-1	CSARHLNRDRYNEQYF	TGCAGTGCTAGACATCTTAACCGGGACAGATACAATGAGCAGTACTTC
TRBD1	TRBJ1-2	many	TRBV7-9	CASSPRQGSGFYGYTF	TGTGCCAGCAGCCCGCGACAGGGATCAGGGTTTTATGGCTACACCTTC
TRBD2	TRBJ2-5	few	TRBV5-6	CASSRGSGRIPETQYF	TGTGCCAGCAGCCGGGGGAGCGGGAGAATCCCAGAGACCCAGTACTTC
TRBD2	TRBJ2-1	.	TRBV19	CASSIRRELSEQFF	TGTGCCAGTAGTATTCGGCGGGAGCTTAGTGAGCAGTTCTTC
.	TRBJ2-1	.	TRBV7-9	CASSLKAQGGYNEQFF	TGTGCCAGCAGCTTAAAAGCCCAGGGGGGATACAATGAGCAGTTCTTC
.	TRBJ2-2	.	TRBV6-1	CASSYFQGGTGELFF	TGTGCCAGCAGTTATTTCCAGGGAGGCACCGGGGAGCTGTTTTTT
.	TRBJ2-7	.	TRBV7-9	CASSTTGKAEQYF	TGTGCCAGCAGCACCACAGGGAAGGCCGAGCAGTACTTC
.	TRBJ2-1	many	TRBV7-3	CASSLSIGSSYNEQFF	TGTGCCAGCAGCTTAAGTATCGGGAGCTCCTACAATGAGCAGTTCTTC
TRBD2	TRBJ2-7	.	TRBV4-2	CASSQDLAGEIGEQYF	TGTGCCAGCAGCCAAGATCTCGCGGGAGAAATAGGCGAGCAGTACTTC
TRBD2	TRBJ2-7	.	TRBV18	CASSPSSGISYEQYF	TGTGCCAGCTCACCATCTAGCGGGATTTCCTACGAGCAGTACTTC
TRBD1	TRBJ1-1	.	TRBV6-1	CASSPQGRNTEAFF	TGTGCCAGCAGTCCACAGGGGAGGAACACTGAAGCTTTCTTT
.	TRBJ1-1	few	TRBV5-1	CASREGHTEAFF	TGCGCCAGCAGGGAGGGGCACACTGAAGCTTTCTTT